The 24 T cell receptor beta chains below were found in one sample sequenced in a study of blood T cell repertoires in COVID-19. The protocol was immunoSEQ multiplex PCR, while the TCRdb copy is restricted to in-frame clones and leaves out a portion. The table lists roughly 290,000 clones, roughly 89% of them singletons, with 1.5% to 2% in the top ten. Sequenced input: PBMCs or T cells enriched from blood (not recorded which). These receptors were taken from a young woman with acute COVID-19.

V usage is TRBV25-1 and J usage is TRBJ2-1; 8 bases map to TRBD2. V trimming: 4 bases; J trimming: 7 bases; junction bases outside the gene matches: 6. This CDR3 contains 14 residues. Germline V gene sequence: CDR1 MGHDK, CDR2 SYGVNS. CDR3 amino acids: CASSAGGQRNEQFF. CDR3 in DNA: TGTGCCAGCAGTGCGGGAGGGCAACGGAATGAGCAGTTCTTC.

The rearrangement uses TRBV6-1 and TRBJ2-7, with 7 nucleotides matching TRBD1. This CDR3 has 16 amino acids. Per the germline V gene, CDR1 is MNHNS and CDR2 is SASEGT. V lost 2 bases and J lost 1; bases outside the gene matches: 8. The CDR3 region is CASSEWQGVQSYEQYF. The CDR3 coding sequence is TGTGCCAGCAGTGAATGGCAGGGGGTTCAGTCCTACGAGCAGTACTTC.

This chain links TRBV12-5 with TRBJ2-5, with TRBD1 matching 8 bases. The ends lost 5 bases at V and 3 bases at J; junction bases unmatched: 5. The CDR3 runs 14 residues. Germline V gene data show CDR1 as LGHNT and CDR2 as FRNRAP. For the CDR3, the DNA is TGTGCTAGTGGTCCAGGGGGCTGGGAAGAGACCCAGTACTTC. Amino acid sequence: CASGPGGWEETQYF.

This sequence joins TRBV5-8 and TRBJ2-1, with 8 bases lining up with TRBD2. With 1 base clipped from V and 6 bases from J, the junction kept 15 bases outside the gene matches. Per the germline V gene, CDR1 is SGHTS and CDR2 is YDEGEE. The length of the CDR3 is 18 residues. The CDR3 DNA sequence: TGTGCCAGCAGCTTGCTGGGGCGGGAGGCCCTTCGTAGCAATGAGCAGTTCTTC. Its protein product is CASSLLGREALRSNEQFF.

The rearrangement links TRBV10-3 to TRBJ2-3; 9 bases are a match to TRBD2. CDR3 length: 20 amino acids. Losses at the gene ends were 4 bases for V and 0 bases for J; bases not matched to a gene: 17. Looked up from germline, CDR1 is ENHRY and CDR2 is SYGVKD. CDR3 sequence reads: CAISAPSVTSGRGSTDTQYF. The CDR3 bases are TGTGCCATCAGTGCCCCATCAGTGACTAGCGGAAGGGGGAGCACAGATACGCAGTATTTT.

The chain combines TRBV4-2 with TRBJ2-3, with TRBD2 identical over 10 bases. The CDR3 consists of 16 residues. J was trimmed by 1 base and V by 4 bases; bases with no gene match: 5. Germline loops: CDR1 LGHNA, CDR2 YNFKEQ. CDR3 coding DNA: TGTGCCAGCAGCCTTGGACTAGCGGAGGGCACAGATACGCAGTATTTT. Amino acids: CASSLGLAEGTDTQYF.

The chain has TRBV5-4 and TRBJ2-1; 7 bases agree with TRBD2. The CDR3 length is 17 residues. V dropped 3 bases and J dropped 8; count of bases not matched to a gene: 17. The germline CDR1 and CDR2 sequences are SGHNT and YYREEE (reference sequence). The DNA of the CDR3 is TGTGCCAGCAGCTGGGCGGTGTCGGGACTAAGAGTTCATGAGCAGTTCTTC. Translation: CASSWAVSGLRVHEQFF.

The J gene is TRBJ2-3, the V gene TRBV5-1; weak D call: TRBD2 (5 bases). The CDR3 length is 12 residues. V lost 4 bases and J 5 bases, leaving 8 bases between the germline ends. Germline CDR1 SGHRS, CDR2 YFSETQ. The CDR3 region is CASSPLGDTQYF. The CDR3 bases are TGCGCCAGCAGCCCACTAGGAGATACGCAGTATTTT.

This chain uses TRBV11-2 with TRBJ2-3; 8 bases line up with TRBD2. J was trimmed by 4 bases and V by 3 bases; bases with no gene match: 3. CDR3 size: 14 residues. The germline V gene has CDR1 SGHAT and CDR2 FQNNGV. The CDR3 DNA is TGTGCCAGCAGCTTCCGCGGGAGGTCAGATACGCAGTATTTT. The encoded protein is CASSFRGRSDTQYF.

V usage is TRBV30 and J usage is TRBJ1-5, with 7 bases that match TRBD1. The V gene end was trimmed by 2 bases and the J gene end by 4 bases; junction bases not matched to a gene: 2. In germline, CDR1 is GTSNPN, CDR2 SVGIG (reference sequence). The CDR3 spans 13 residues. Here the CDR3 reads CAWSPQGNQPQHF. The CDR3 DNA follows: TGTGCCTGGAGTCCACAGGGGAATCAGCCCCAGCATTTT.

The rearrangement links TRBV19 to TRBJ1-1; TRBD1 aligns across 12 bases. V shed 5 bases and J 8 bases; nucleotides not matched to a gene: 9. Germline V gene data show CDR1 as LNHDA and CDR2 as SQIVND (reference sequence). There are 15 residues in the CDR3. Written as DNA, the CDR3 is TGTGCCAGTAGTGCAACCGGGACAGGGGGCGACGAAGCTTTCTTT. Translated, it gives CASSATGTGGDEAFF.

V gene TRBV3-1 (or the pseudogene TRBV3-2) combines with J gene TRBJ2-1; D is ambiguous. CDR3 length: 11 amino acids. V was pared by 2 bases and J by 7 bases, with 3 bases between. Germline CDR1 LGHDT, CDR2 YNNKEL (reference sequence). CDR3 residues: CASSQLNEQFF. Written as DNA, the CDR3 is TGTGCCAGCAGCCAACTAAATGAGCAGTTCTTC.

This chain uses TRBV6-4 with TRBJ1-6; unclear D gene. The germline V gene encodes CDR1 MRHNA and CDR2 SNTAGT. The CDR3 loop spans 14 amino acids. The V gene lost 4 bases and the J gene lost 10 bases, with 14 bases spanning the gap. CDR3 amino acids: CASSAVPQESPLHF. The CDR3 DNA sequence: TGTGCCAGCAGTGCCGTCCCTCAGGAATCACCCCTCCACTTT.

This chain joins TRBV28 and TRBJ2-7; 7 positions match TRBD2. CDR1 MDHEN and CDR2 SYDVKM come from the germline V gene. The length of the CDR3 is 14 residues. The V and J ends lost 6 bases and 4 bases, in that order; junction bases with no gene match: 9. The CDR3 DNA sequence: TGTGCCAGCAGGGCGGGAGTCCCTCCGTACGAGCAGTACTTC. Protein product: CASRAGVPPYEQYF.

The V gene is TRBV18, the J gene TRBJ2-7; the match to TRBD1 covers 7 bases. The CDR3 runs to 16 residues. The J segment lost 6 bases and the V segment lost 6 bases, leaving 17 bases of the junction unmatched. Germline V lookup: CDR1 KGHSH, CDR2 LQKENI. The CDR3, as DNA: TGTGCCAGCTCGGCGACAACAGGGGAACTTAGCCTCGAGCAGTACTTC. It translates to CASSATTGELSLEQYF.

This sequence joins TRBV19 and TRBJ1-4; a possible D gene is TRBD1 (6 bases). Germline values: CDR1 LNHDA, CDR2 SQIVND (reference sequence). This CDR3 is built from 15 residues. V lost 3 bases to trimming and J lost 0 bases, with 8 bases between them. The CDR3 region has the DNA TGTGCCAGTAGTATGGGACAACCAACTAATGAAAAACTGTTTTTT. Its protein product is CASSMGQPTNEKLFF.

J is TRBJ2-1 and V is TRBV4-1; D call uncertain. In germline, CDR1 is MGHRA, CDR2 YSYEKL. This CDR3 comprises 12 residues. Deletions cut 2 bases from V and 4 bases from J, with 3 bases between. The CDR3 is CASSQHYNEQFF. CDR3 nucleotide sequence: TGCGCCAGCAGCCAACATTACAATGAGCAGTTCTTC.

The rearrangement links TRBV4-3 to TRBJ2-2; 10 nucleotides align to TRBD2. The CDR3 covers 16 residues. Germline V lookup: CDR1 LGHNA, CDR2 YSLEER. Losses at the gene ends were 0 bases for V and 3 bases for J; bases not matched to a gene: 1. The DNA for the CDR3 is TGCGCCAGCAGCCAAGATCTAGCGGGGGACACCGGGGAGCTGTTTTTT. Residues: CASSQDLAGDTGELFF.

V is TRBV10-3 and J is TRBJ2-7, with a tentative D call TRBD1 (6 bases). This CDR3 comprises 14 residues. Germline loops: CDR1 ENHRY, CDR2 SYGVKD. V was cut by 11 bases and J by 0 bases, with 17 bases left in between. Here the CDR3 reads CAATQGRSSYEQYF. The CDR3, as DNA: TGTGCCGCGACACAGGGTCGGAGCTCCTACGAGCAGTACTTC.

The V call is TRBV28, the J call TRBJ2-3; TRBD2 might be the D (6 bases). The CDR3 sequence is 14 residues long. V lost 2 bases, J lost 4 bases, and 10 bases lay in between. Germline V gene sequence: CDR1 MDHEN, CDR2 SYDVKM. The CDR3 DNA is TGTGCCAGCAGTTTAATGGGAGGCCCAGATACGCAGTATTTT. Its translation: CASSLMGGPDTQYF.

V and J are TRBV27 and TRBJ2-5, with 13 bases identical to TRBD2. Germline values: CDR1 MNHEY, CDR2 SMNVEV (reference sequence). J lost 4 bases, V lost 5 bases, and 13 bases had no gene match. The CDR3 is 18 residues long. CDR3 amino acids: CASSGQRAGLAGRETQYF. In nucleotides, the CDR3 is TGTGCCAGCAGTGGACAGCGGGCGGGACTAGCGGGACGAGAGACCCAGTACTTC.

To note about this clone: Other DNA sequences in this sample translate to the same CDR3. V is TRBV4-1 and J is TRBJ2-1; TRBD2 aligns across 8 bases. The CDR3 runs 15 residues. J was trimmed by 0 bases and V by 4 bases; bases with no gene match: 2. CDR1 and CDR2 from the germline V gene are MGHRA and YSYEKL. CDR3 coding DNA: TGCGCCAGCAGCCTCAGCGGGAGCTCCTACAATGAGCAGTTCTTC. Protein sequence: CASSLSGSSYNEQFF.

The sample holds a few counts of this clone. V and J are TRBV11-2 and TRBJ1-3; tentative D call: TRBD1 (6 bases). The CDR3 consists of 15 residues. Trimming left V 2 bases short and J 4 bases short, with 12 bases between. Germline V gene sequence: CDR1 SGHAT, CDR2 FQNNGV. The CDR3 bases are TGTGCCAGCAGCTTACAGGGGTTGTTCGGAAACACCATATATTTT. Amino acid sequence: CASSLQGLFGNTIYF.

The V and J genes are TRBV27 and TRBJ1-6, with D tentatively TRBD1 (6 bases). Germline CDR1 reads MNHEY; CDR2 reads SMNVEV (reference sequence). The V end was cut by 8 bases, the J end by 6 bases, with 17 bases between. CDR3 length equals 15 residues. CDR3 bases: TGTGCCAGCGCCGGATTCAGGGGTGGTAATTCACCCCTCCACTTT. It encodes CASAGFRGGNSPLHF.